Given below is one T cell receptor beta chain in context. As handled by the study authors: Estimates of nucleated cell counts were drawn from the amplification of reference gene primers. The table came from immunoSEQ multiplex PCR; TCRdb's copy has only in-frame clones and leaves some out. V, J and clone size are those of that table, while D and trimming were read from the DNA. Here the sample spans just over 300,000 clones, roughly nine tenths being singletons. The data originate from a study of blood T cell repertoires in COVID-19. Study overall: Specimens from acute and convalescent COVID-19 originated in the United States, Italy and Spain. The analysed material was cDNA or gDNA that came from T cells, B-cell-depleted T cells, or PBMCs.

This CDR3 has 12 amino acids. Germline CDR1 is WNHNN and CDR2 is SYGVQD (reference sequence). V was pared by 4 bases and J by 4 bases, with 6 bases between. This receptor was identified in a man younger than 35 with active or convalescent COVID-19. V gene TRBV10-1 combines with J gene TRBJ2-3, with D unresolved. The sample taken for sequencing was peripheral blood. CDR3 DNA sequence: TGCGCCAGCAGTGGAGCCTCAGATACGCAGTATTTT. Its protein product is CASSGASDTQYF.